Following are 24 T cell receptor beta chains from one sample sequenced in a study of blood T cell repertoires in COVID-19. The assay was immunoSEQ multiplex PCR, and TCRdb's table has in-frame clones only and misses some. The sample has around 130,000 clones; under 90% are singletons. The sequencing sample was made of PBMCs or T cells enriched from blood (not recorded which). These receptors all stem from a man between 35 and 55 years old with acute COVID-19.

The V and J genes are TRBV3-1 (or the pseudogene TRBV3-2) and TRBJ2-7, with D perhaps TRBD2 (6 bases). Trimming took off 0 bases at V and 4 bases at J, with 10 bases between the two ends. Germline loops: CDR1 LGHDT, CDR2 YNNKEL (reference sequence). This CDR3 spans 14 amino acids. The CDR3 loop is CASSQDAGSYEQYF. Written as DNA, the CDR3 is TGTGCCAGCAGCCAAGATGCGGGATCATACGAGCAGTACTTC.

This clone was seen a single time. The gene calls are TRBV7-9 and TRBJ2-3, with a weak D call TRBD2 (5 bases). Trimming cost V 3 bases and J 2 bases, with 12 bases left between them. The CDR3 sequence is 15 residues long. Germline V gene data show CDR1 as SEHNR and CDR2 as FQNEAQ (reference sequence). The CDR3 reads CASSLFRDITDTQYF. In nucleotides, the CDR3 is TGTGCCAGCAGCTTGTTCCGGGATATCACAGATACGCAGTATTTT. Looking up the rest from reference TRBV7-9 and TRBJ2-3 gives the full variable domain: DTGVSQNPRHKITKRGQNVTFRCDPISEHNRLYWYRQTLGQGPEFLTYFQNEAQLEKSRLLSDRFSAERPKGSFSTLEIQRTEQGDSAMYLCASSLFRDITDTQYFGPGTRLTVL.

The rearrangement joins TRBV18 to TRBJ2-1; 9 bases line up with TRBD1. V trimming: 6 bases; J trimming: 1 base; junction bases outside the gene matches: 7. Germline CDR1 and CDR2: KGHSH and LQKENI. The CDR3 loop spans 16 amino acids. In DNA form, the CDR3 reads TGTGCCAGCTCGCAGGGAGGGACAGGGTCCTACAATGAGCAGTTCTTC. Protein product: CASSQGGTGSYNEQFF.

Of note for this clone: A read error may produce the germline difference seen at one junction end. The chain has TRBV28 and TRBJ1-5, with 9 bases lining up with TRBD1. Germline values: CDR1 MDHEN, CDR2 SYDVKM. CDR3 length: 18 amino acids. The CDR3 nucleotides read TGTGCCAGCAATTTAGGGGCAAACAGGTTCGACAGGGGGAAGTCCCAGCATTTT. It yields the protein CASNLGANRFDRGKSQHF.

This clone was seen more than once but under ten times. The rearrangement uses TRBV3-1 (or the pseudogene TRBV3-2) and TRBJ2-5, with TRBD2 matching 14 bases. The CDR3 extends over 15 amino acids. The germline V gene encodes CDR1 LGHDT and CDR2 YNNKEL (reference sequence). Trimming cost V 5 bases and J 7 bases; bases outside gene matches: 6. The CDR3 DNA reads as TGTGCCAGCAGCGGGACCGGGACTAGCGGGGGGACCCAGTACTTC. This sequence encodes CASSGTGTSGGTQYF.

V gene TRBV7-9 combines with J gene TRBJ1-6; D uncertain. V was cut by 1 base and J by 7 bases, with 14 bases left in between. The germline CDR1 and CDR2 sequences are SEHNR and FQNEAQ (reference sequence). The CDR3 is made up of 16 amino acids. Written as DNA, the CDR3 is TGTGCCAGCAGCTTAGGAGTCGGGAATATGAATTCACCCCTCCACTTT. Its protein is CASSLGVGNMNSPLHF.

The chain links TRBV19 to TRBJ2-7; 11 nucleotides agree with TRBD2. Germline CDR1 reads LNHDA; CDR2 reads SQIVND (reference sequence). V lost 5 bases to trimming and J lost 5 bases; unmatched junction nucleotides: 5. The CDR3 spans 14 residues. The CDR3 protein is CASSFSGRANEQYF. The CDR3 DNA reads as TGTGCCAGTAGTTTTAGCGGGAGGGCGAACGAGCAGTACTTC.

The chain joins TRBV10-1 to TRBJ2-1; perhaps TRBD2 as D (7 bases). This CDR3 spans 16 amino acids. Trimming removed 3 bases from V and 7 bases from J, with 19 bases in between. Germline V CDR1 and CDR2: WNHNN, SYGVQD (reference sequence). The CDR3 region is CASSDNPAGAWNEQFF. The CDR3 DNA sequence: TGCGCCAGCAGTGATAACCCGGCGGGGGCTTGGAATGAGCAGTTCTTC.

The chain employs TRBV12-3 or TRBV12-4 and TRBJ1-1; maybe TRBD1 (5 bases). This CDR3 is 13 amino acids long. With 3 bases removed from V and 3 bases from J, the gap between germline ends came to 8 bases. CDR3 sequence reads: CASSLTGDTEAFF. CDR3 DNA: TGTGCCAGCAGTTTGACGGGGGACACTGAAGCTTTCTTT.

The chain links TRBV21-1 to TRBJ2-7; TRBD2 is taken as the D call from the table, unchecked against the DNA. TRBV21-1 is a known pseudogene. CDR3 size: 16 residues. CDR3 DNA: TGTGCCAGCAGCAAAGAACTGGCGGGAGGGGCCTACGAGCAGTACTTC. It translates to CASSKELAGGAYEQYF.

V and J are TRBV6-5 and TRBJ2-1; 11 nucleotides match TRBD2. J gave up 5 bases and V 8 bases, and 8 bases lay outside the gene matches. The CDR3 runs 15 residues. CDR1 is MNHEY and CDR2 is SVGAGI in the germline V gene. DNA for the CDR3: TGTGCCAGCTCTCGACTAGCGGGACTACACAATGAGCAGTTCTTC. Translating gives CASSRLAGLHNEQFF.

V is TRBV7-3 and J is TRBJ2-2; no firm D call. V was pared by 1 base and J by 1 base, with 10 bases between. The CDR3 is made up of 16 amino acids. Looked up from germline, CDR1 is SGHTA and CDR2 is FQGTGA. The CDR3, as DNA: TGTGCCAGCAGCTTAAGTTCCAGCGTGAACACCGGGGAGCTGTTTTTT. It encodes CASSLSSSVNTGELFF.

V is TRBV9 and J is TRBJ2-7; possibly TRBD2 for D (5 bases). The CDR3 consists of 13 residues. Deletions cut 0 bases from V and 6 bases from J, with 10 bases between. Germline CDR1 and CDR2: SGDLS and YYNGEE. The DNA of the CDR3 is TGTGCCAGCAGCGTAGGTCAGGACTCCGAGCAGTACTTC. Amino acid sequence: CASSVGQDSEQYF.

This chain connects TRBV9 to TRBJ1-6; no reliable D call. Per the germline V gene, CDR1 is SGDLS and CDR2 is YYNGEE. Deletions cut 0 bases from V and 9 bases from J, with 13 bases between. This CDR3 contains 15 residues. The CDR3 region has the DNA TGTGCCAGCAGCGTAGGTTCAACCGGAGGTTCACCCCTCCACTTT. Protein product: CASSVGSTGGSPLHF.

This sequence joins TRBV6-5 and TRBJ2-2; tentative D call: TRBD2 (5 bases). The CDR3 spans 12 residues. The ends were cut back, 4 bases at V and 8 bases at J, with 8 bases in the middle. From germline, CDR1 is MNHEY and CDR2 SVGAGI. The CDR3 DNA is TGTGCCAGCAGTTCGGACTCTGGGGAGCTGTTTTTT. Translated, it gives CASSSDSGELFF.

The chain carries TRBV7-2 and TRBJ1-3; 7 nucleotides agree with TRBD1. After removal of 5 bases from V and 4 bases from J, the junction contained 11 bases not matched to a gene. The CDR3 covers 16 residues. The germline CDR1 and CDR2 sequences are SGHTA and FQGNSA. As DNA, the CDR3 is TGTGCCAGCAGCCTTAGATACAGGGGAACCGGAAACACCATATATTTT. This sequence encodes CASSLRYRGTGNTIYF.

The CDR3, as DNA: TGTGCCAGCAGTTTGGTTGCGAACGAGCAGTACTTC. The encoded protein is CASSLVANEQYF. This chain joins TRBV28 and TRBJ2-7; D is uncertain. The length of the CDR3 is 12 residues. Germline values: CDR1 MDHEN, CDR2 SYDVKM. V lost 3 bases and J 5 bases, leaving 8 bases between the germline ends.

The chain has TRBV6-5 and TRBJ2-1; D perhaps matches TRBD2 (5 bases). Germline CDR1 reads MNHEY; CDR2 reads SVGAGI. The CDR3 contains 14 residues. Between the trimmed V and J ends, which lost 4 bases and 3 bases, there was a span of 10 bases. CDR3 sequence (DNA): TGTGCCAGCAGTTCCTCCCGGGGCTACAATGAGCAGTTCTTC. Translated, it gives CASSSSRGYNEQFF.

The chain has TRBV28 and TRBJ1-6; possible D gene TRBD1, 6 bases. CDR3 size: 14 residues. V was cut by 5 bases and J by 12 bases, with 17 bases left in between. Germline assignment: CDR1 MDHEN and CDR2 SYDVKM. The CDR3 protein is CASSPQGRGEPLHF. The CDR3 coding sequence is TGTGCCAGCAGTCCCCAGGGGAGAGGGGAACCCCTCCACTTT.

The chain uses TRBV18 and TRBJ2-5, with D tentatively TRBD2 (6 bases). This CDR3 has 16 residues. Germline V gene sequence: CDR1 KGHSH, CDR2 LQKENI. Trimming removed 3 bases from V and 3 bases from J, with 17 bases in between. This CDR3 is CASSPSQGGREETQYF. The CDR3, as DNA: TGTGCCAGCTCACCTTCCCAGGGAGGCCGGGAAGAGACCCAGTACTTC. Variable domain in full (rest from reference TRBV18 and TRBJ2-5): NAGVMQNPRHLVRRRGQEARLRCSPMKGHSHVYWYRQLPEEGLKFMVYLQKENIIDESGMPKERFSAEFPKEGPSILRIQQVVRGDSAAYFCASSPSQGGREETQYFGPGTRLLVL.

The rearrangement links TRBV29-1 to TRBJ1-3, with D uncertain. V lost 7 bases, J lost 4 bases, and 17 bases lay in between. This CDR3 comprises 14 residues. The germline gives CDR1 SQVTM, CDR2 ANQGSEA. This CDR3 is CSARPKLEGNTIYF. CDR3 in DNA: TGCAGCGCCCGACCGAAGCTAGAGGGAAACACCATATATTTT.

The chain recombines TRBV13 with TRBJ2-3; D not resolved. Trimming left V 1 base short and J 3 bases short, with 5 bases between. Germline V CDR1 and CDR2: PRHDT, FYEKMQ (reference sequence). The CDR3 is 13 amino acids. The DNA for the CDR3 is TGTGCCAGCAGCTTAGTTCTTACAGATACGCAGTATTTT. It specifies CASSLVLTDTQYF.

The DNA of the CDR3 is TGTGCCACCCTTTGGACAGATAGCTACGAGCAGTACTTC. Translated, it gives CATLWTDSYEQYF. The chain couples TRBV6-5 to TRBJ2-7, with a weak D call TRBD1 (6 bases). From germline, CDR1 is MNHEY and CDR2 SVGAGI. This CDR3 has 13 amino acids. The V end lost 10 bases, the J end lost 3 bases, and 16 bases lay between the germline ends.

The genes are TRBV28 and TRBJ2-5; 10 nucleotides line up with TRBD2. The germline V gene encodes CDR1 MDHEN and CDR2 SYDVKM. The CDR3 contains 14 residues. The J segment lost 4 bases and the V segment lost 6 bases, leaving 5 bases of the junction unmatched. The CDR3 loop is CASRPSGRGETQYF. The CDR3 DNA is TGTGCCAGCAGACCCAGCGGGAGGGGAGAGACCCAGTACTTC.